This T cell receptor (beta chain) originates from a study of cytomegalovirus exposure and HLA in healthy donors. V was cut by 6 bases and J by 6 bases, with 17 bases left in between. The CDR3 has 14 residues. Germline V CDR1 and CDR2: SGHTA, FQGNSA. The primer mix had 60 Vbeta and 13 Jbeta primers. The protocol was immunoSEQ multiplex PCR, while the TCRdb copy is restricted to in-frame clones and leaves out a portion. This sample has fewer than 200,000 clones, with roughly 13% found just once. The receptor was derived from a man aged 50 to 60 in good health and CMV-seropositive. The sequencing sample was made of PBMCs. The V gene is TRBV7-2, the J gene TRBJ1-2, with D maybe TRBD1 (6 bases). CDR3 sequence: CASSLQGGADGYTF. The CDR3 DNA sequence: TGTGCCAGCAGTCTACAGGGTGGTGCGGATGGCTACACCTTC.